This TCR beta chain is from a study of shared clonotypes between healthy human individuals. CD45RO-negative, CCR7-positively selected cells formed the naive CD8 fraction, excluding terminally differentiated effector memory CD45RA+ cells. None of the donors, who were healthy HIV-negative adults, had recently had acute infections or vaccinations. The donors were all Caucasian adults (living in Nashville, Tennessee). Only in-frame clones appear in the TCRdb table, and some are missing; sequencing was by immunoSEQ multiplex PCR. The profile shows about 1.9 million clones, around 93% of them singletons. The CDR3 is 13 residues long. V was trimmed by 1 base and J by 6 bases, leaving 9 bases between them. The germline V gene has CDR1 LNHNV and CDR2 YYDKDF (reference sequence).

Source material: naive CD8+ T cells from PBMCs. The origin of this receptor is a man aged 18 to 35 in good health. Some clones in this sample may be carry-over from other donors' samples. The chain is built from TRBV15 and TRBJ1-1; D is unresolved. The CDR3 DNA is TGTGCCACCAGCAGAGTGGGTAGAGCTGAAGCTTTCTTT. The encoded protein is CATSRVGRAEAFF.